The 24 T cell receptor beta chains in this list originate from one sample, sequenced in a study of blood T cell repertoires in COVID-19. Assay: immunoSEQ multiplex PCR; the TCRdb copy retains only in-frame clones and omits some. Altogether approximately 410,000 clones are present, 75% to 90% being singletons, with the ten largest covering approximately 1.4%. The specimen was peripheral blood. The receptors originated from a woman aged 25-40 years with active or convalescent COVID-19.

This chain joins TRBV2 and TRBJ2-2; 14 positions match TRBD2. Germline CDR1 and CDR2: SNHLY and FYNNEI. The length of the CDR3 is 18 residues. Unmatched junction bases numbered 9, after V lost 5 bases and J lost 4 bases. The CDR3 bases are TGTGCCAGCAGTAAGGGACTAGCGGGGGCCCCGGGCACCGGGGAGCTGTTTTTT. It yields the protein CASSKGLAGAPGTGELFF.

This clone was recorded only once. The gene calls are TRBV4-1 and TRBJ1-1; D is possibly TRBD1 (6 bases). Deletions cut 1 base from V and 0 bases from J, with 12 bases between. The CDR3 totals 16 residues. Looked up from germline, CDR1 is MGHRA and CDR2 is YSYEKL. The CDR3 nucleotides read TGCGCCAGCAGCCAAGGTCCACAGGGTTTGAACACTGAAGCTTTCTTT. It encodes CASSQGPQGLNTEAFF.

This chain connects TRBV5-1 to TRBJ2-7; 7 positions match TRBD1. The germline gives CDR1 SGHRS, CDR2 YFSETQ. J gave up 2 bases and V 1 base, and 3 bases lay outside the gene matches. This CDR3 comprises 14 residues. Here the CDR3 reads CASSLSGGTYEQYF. The CDR3 DNA sequence: TGCGCCAGCAGCTTGTCAGGGGGAACCTACGAGCAGTACTTC.

The chain combines TRBV4-1 with TRBJ2-1; no reliable D call. This CDR3 region has 16 residues. The germline CDR1 and CDR2 sequences are MGHRA and YSYEKL. The V and J ends lost 0 bases and 3 bases respectively, with 12 bases between them. CDR3 sequence reads: CASSQESFAIYNEQFF. CDR3 coding DNA: TGCGCCAGCAGCCAAGAAAGTTTCGCTATCTACAATGAGCAGTTCTTC.

This chain joins TRBV2 and TRBJ1-5; unclear D gene. With 0 bases removed from V and 4 bases from J, the gap between germline ends came to 13 bases. CDR3 length: 16 residues. Per the germline V gene, CDR1 is SNHLY and CDR2 is FYNNEI. The DNA for the CDR3 is TGTGCCAGCAGTGAAGCGCTTCGGGGAGTAAATCAGCCCCAGCATTTT. It encodes CASSEALRGVNQPQHF.

V and J are TRBV3-1 (or the pseudogene TRBV3-2) and TRBJ2-2; 7 nucleotides agree with TRBD1. This CDR3 spans 17 amino acids. Germline V gives CDR1 LGHDT, CDR2 YNNKEL (reference sequence). The junction had 8 bases not matched to a gene; V was cut back by 0 bases and J by 4 bases. This CDR3 is CASSQDLQGFSTGELFF. CDR3 sequence (DNA): TGTGCCAGCAGCCAAGACCTACAGGGGTTTTCCACCGGGGAGCTGTTTTTT.

CDR3: CASRLGIGTEQYF. CDR3 DNA: TGTGCCAGCAGACTAGGGATTGGCACCGAGCAGTACTTC. The chain has TRBV2 and TRBJ2-7; tentatively, D is TRBD2 (5 bases). CDR3 length equals 13 residues. The V end lost 6 bases, the J end lost 6 bases, and 15 bases lay between the germline ends. The germline V gene encodes CDR1 SNHLY and CDR2 FYNNEI.

The CDR3 region has the DNA TGCGCCAGCAGCCAAGAGGGCATTTTCTATGGCTACACCTTC. Translated, it gives CASSQEGIFYGYTF. The J gene is TRBJ1-2, the V gene TRBV4-1, with unresolved D. Trimming left V 0 bases short and J 4 bases short, with 9 bases between. Germline V CDR1 and CDR2: MGHRA, YSYEKL. The CDR3 has 14 amino acids.

The chain is built from TRBV19 and TRBJ1-2; no definite D call. V was cut by 7 bases and J by 5 bases, with 11 bases left in between. The CDR3 loop spans 12 amino acids. Germline CDR1 LNHDA, CDR2 SQIVND (reference sequence). The CDR3 DNA sequence: TGTGCCAGTACCCCGGGAGGATATGGCTACACCTTC. Translating gives CASTPGGYGYTF.

This chain uses TRBV18 with TRBJ1-2, with a tentative D call TRBD1 (6 bases). The V gene lost 3 bases and the J gene lost 1 base, with 12 bases spanning the gap. Germline V CDR1 and CDR2: KGHSH, LQKENI. This CDR3 has 15 residues. The CDR3 region is CASSPNRDSNYGYTF. CDR3 DNA sequence: TGTGCCAGCTCACCGAACAGGGATAGTAACTATGGCTACACCTTC.

The V call is TRBV6-1, the J call TRBJ1-5; D unclear. V gave up 1 base and J gave up 6 bases, with 10 bases separating them. The CDR3 has 14 residues. The germline gives CDR1 MNHNS, CDR2 SASEGT. The CDR3 DNA reads TGTGCCAGCAGTGAAGTATTAGATTTTCAGCCCCAGCATTTT. It specifies CASSEVLDFQPQHF.

The chain carries TRBV19 and TRBJ1-6, with 11 bases lining up with TRBD1. Germline V gene data show CDR1 as LNHDA and CDR2 as SQIVND (reference sequence). V was pared by 7 bases and J by 9 bases, with 8 bases of the junction left unmatched. This CDR3 contains 15 residues. The chain's CDR3 is CASTAPGQGASPLHF. The CDR3 DNA is TGTGCCAGTACCGCGCCCGGACAGGGGGCTTCACCCCTCCACTTT.

J is TRBJ1-2 and V is TRBV7-2, with D hard to call. Trimming removed 1 base at V and 4 bases at J, with 16 bases between. This CDR3 has 16 amino acids. Germline V gene lookup returns CDR1 SGHTA and CDR2 FQGNSA. CDR3 DNA sequence: TGTGCCAGCAGCTTAGTGGAGGTGGGGTGGGTCTATGGCTACACCTTC. Protein: CASSLVEVGWVYGYTF. Drawing the rest from reference TRBV7-2 and TRBJ1-2, the complete variable domain is GAGVSQSPSNKVTEKGKDVELRCDPISGHTALYWYRQSLGQGLEFLIYFQGNSAPDKSGLPSDRFSAERTGGSVSTLTIQRTQQEDSAVYLCASSLVEVGWVYGYTFGSGTRLTVV.

The J gene is TRBJ2-1, the V gene TRBV28; 9 bases line up with TRBD1. Germline assignment: CDR1 MDHEN and CDR2 SYDVKM. J lost 10 bases, V lost 4 bases, and 5 bases had no gene match. The length of the CDR3 is 13 residues. CDR3 protein: CASSSGQGGEQFF. CDR3 nucleotide sequence: TGTGCCAGCAGTTCGGGACAGGGCGGGGAGCAGTTCTTC.

The chain carries TRBV6-5 and TRBJ2-7, with D maybe TRBD2 (7 bases). Germline V lookup: CDR1 MNHEY, CDR2 SVGAGI. V was trimmed by 2 bases and J by 6 bases, leaving 17 bases between them. The CDR3 covers 15 residues. The CDR3 sequence is CASSYRLGGRGEQYF. CDR3 coding DNA: TGTGCCAGCAGTTACCGACTCGGGGGGCGTGGCGAGCAGTACTTC.

The V call is TRBV5-5, the J call TRBJ2-5; tentative D call: TRBD1 (6 bases). From germline, CDR1 is SGHKS and CDR2 YYEKEE (reference sequence). The CDR3 is 13 residues long. The V and J ends lost 2 bases and 5 bases respectively, with 10 bases between them. The CDR3 loop reads CASSFLRGETQYF. The CDR3 bases are TGTGCCAGCAGCTTTTTGAGGGGGGAGACCCAGTACTTC.

V gene TRBV10-2 combines with J gene TRBJ1-1; possibly TRBD1 for D (6 bases). The germline V gene encodes CDR1 WSHSY and CDR2 SAAADI. Trimming removed 6 bases from V and 0 bases from J, with 11 bases in between. The CDR3 has 14 residues. CDR3 residues: CASRDRSMNTEAFF. The DNA of the CDR3 is TGCGCCAGCAGAGACAGGAGCATGAACACTGAAGCTTTCTTT.

The chain uses TRBV3-1 (or the pseudogene TRBV3-2) and TRBJ1-1; 9 bases map to TRBD1. V lost 5 bases and J lost 1; bases outside the gene matches: 5. The CDR3 contains 15 residues. Germline V gene lookup returns CDR1 LGHDT and CDR2 YNNKEL (reference sequence). The CDR3 is CASSYGTGSNTEAFF. In nucleotides, the CDR3 is TGTGCCAGCAGCTACGGGACAGGGTCGAACACTGAAGCTTTCTTT.

This chain uses TRBV6-5 with TRBJ1-5, with 7 bases matching TRBD1. V lost 8 bases to trimming and J lost 7 bases; unmatched junction nucleotides: 5. CDR1 and CDR2 from the germline V gene are MNHEY and SVGAGI. The CDR3 totals 12 residues. CDR3 region: CASPRGQQPQHF. The CDR3, as DNA: TGTGCCAGCCCTAGGGGGCAACAGCCCCAGCATTTT.

V is TRBV19 and J is TRBJ2-1; D perhaps matches TRBD2 (7 bases). Per the germline V gene, CDR1 is LNHDA and CDR2 is SQIVND (reference sequence). The V end lost 0 bases, the J end lost 6 bases, and 12 bases lay between the germline ends. The CDR3 is 15 residues long. CDR3 residues: CASSIEGGGANEQFF. CDR3 nucleotides: TGTGCCAGTAGTATAGAAGGTGGGGGGGCCAATGAGCAGTTCTTC.

The V and J genes are TRBV6-5 and TRBJ2-7, with 10 bases matching TRBD1. This CDR3 is built from 14 residues. Germline assignment: CDR1 MNHEY and CDR2 SVGAGI. Trimming at V came to 6 bases and at J to 3 bases, leaving 5 bases not matched to a gene. The CDR3 sequence: CASRVGQGLYEQYF. DNA of the CDR3: TGTGCCAGCAGAGTGGGACAGGGGCTCTACGAGCAGTACTTC.

The chain is built from TRBV3-1 (or the pseudogene TRBV3-2) and TRBJ2-3; D may be TRBD2 (5 bases). V gave up 0 bases and J gave up 6 bases, with 10 bases separating them. The CDR3 consists of 14 residues. CDR1 LGHDT and CDR2 YNNKEL come from the germline V gene (reference sequence). CDR3 in DNA: TGTGCCAGCAGCCAAGATCGGTCTAGCGATACGCAGTATTTT. It translates to CASSQDRSSDTQYF.

This clone was counted only a few times. The chain carries TRBV7-8 and TRBJ1-2; TRBD1 matches 8 bases. The trim removed 1 base at V and 4 bases at J, leaving 5 bases unmatched. The germline gives CDR1 SGHVS, CDR2 FQNEAQ. The CDR3 has 15 amino acids. The CDR3 nucleotides read TGTGCCAGCAGCTTAGATACAGGGGGTTCCTATGGCTACACCTTC. This encodes CASSLDTGGSYGYTF.

The chain is built from TRBV7-2 and TRBJ2-7; D may be TRBD2 (6 bases). The CDR3 sequence is 14 residues long. Trimming cost V 2 bases and J 3 bases, with 11 bases left between them. Germline V lookup: CDR1 SGHTA, CDR2 FQGNSA. CDR3 loop: CASSLYVGGYEQYF. As DNA, the CDR3 is TGTGCCAGCAGCTTATACGTGGGGGGCTACGAGCAGTACTTC.